The 20 T cell receptor beta chains listed next were all sequenced from one sample in a study of neurological immune-mediated disorders. TCRdb itself ran the 5' RACE reads through MiXCR, one entry per CDR3 protein. The profile shows about 17,000 distinct CDR3 sequences, 3% to 3.5% of them singletons. Sequencing was performed on CD8+ T cells from blood. These receptors were taken from a woman aged 40 to 50 in good health.

This clonotype was counted at least ten times. V is TRBV28 and J is TRBJ2-7, with 8 bases aligning to TRBD1. The CDR3 length is 17 residues. The germline gives CDR1 MDHEN, CDR2 SYDVKM. V shed 2 bases, J shed 0 bases, and the junction held 9 bases outside the gene matches. The CDR3 nucleotides are TGTGCCAGCAGTTTAGCAGGGGGCTACAGATCCTCCTACGAGCAGTACTTC. Its translation: CASSLAGGYRSSYEQYF.

This clonotype was seen repeatedly, ten times or more. The gene calls are TRBV20-1 and TRBJ1-5; D possibly corresponds to TRBD1 (5 bases). From germline, CDR1 is DFQATT and CDR2 SNEGSKA (reference sequence). The CDR3 runs 12 residues. CDR3 residues: CSAGPYNQPQHF. In DNA, the CDR3 is TGCAGCGCGGGGCCCTACAATCAGCCCCAGCATTTT.

At least ten counts were recorded for this clonotype. This chain joins TRBV4-1 and TRBJ2-1; 9 bases line up with TRBD2. The germline V gene encodes CDR1 MGHRA and CDR2 YSYEKL. This CDR3 contains 15 residues. The ends lost 6 bases at V and 9 bases at J; junction bases unmatched: 12. DNA for the CDR3: TGCGCCAGCAGTCAGGGGCGGGAGGGCCCTCGTGAGCAGTTCTTC. Protein product: CASSQGREGPREQFF.

At least ten counts were recorded for this clonotype. The chain employs TRBV6-6 and TRBJ2-7; D remains ambiguous. The CDR3 runs to 12 residues. Germline V gene sequence: CDR1 MNHNY, CDR2 SVGAGI (reference sequence). Trimming took off 6 bases at V and 5 bases at J, with 11 bases between the two ends. The CDR3 DNA sequence: TGTGCCAGCAGCCGTACTGAGGACGAGCAGTACTTC. It is translated as CASSRTEDEQYF.

This clonotype occurred many times. The genes are TRBV14 and TRBJ1-1; D remains ambiguous. V shed 1 base and J shed 0 bases, with 9 bases lying between them. Germline V CDR1 and CDR2: SGHDN, FVKESK. The CDR3 consists of 15 residues. CDR3 sequence: CASSQAPRMNTEAFF. The CDR3 coding sequence is TGTGCCAGCAGCCAAGCACCGAGGATGAACACTGAAGCTTTCTTT.

This clonotype was detected ten times or more. The chain combines TRBV4-3 with TRBJ1-4, with a weak D call TRBD1 (5 bases). CDR3 size: 15 residues. In germline, CDR1 is LGHNA, CDR2 YSLEER. V lost 4 bases to trimming and J lost 5 bases, with 14 bases between them. For the CDR3, the DNA is TGCGCCAGCAGCCGACTCGACGGGGACAATGAAAAACTGTTTTTT. It encodes CASSRLDGDNEKLFF.

The table lists this clonotype with many counts. This chain uses TRBV14 with TRBJ2-3, with D possibly TRBD2 on 5 matching bases. This CDR3 has 17 amino acids. Trimming cost V 4 bases and J 2 bases, with 19 bases left between them. Germline V gene sequence: CDR1 SGHDN, CDR2 FVKESK. The CDR3: CASSLYSAPLSTDTQYF. CDR3 nucleotides: TGTGCCAGCAGCCTCTATAGCGCCCCATTGTCCACAGATACGCAGTATTTT.

In regard to this clonotype: One junction end disagrees with the germline gene, perhaps due to a read error. V usage is TRBV28 and J usage is TRBJ2-1; 8 bases are a match to TRBD2. The CDR3 contains 13 residues. Germline V lookup: CDR1 MDHEN, CDR2 SYDVKM. Here the CDR3 reads CASASGFYNEQLF. As DNA, the CDR3 is TGTGCCTCTGCTAGCGGGTTTTACAATGAGCAGTTATTC. Looking up the rest from reference TRBV28 and TRBJ2-1 gives the full variable domain: DVKVTQSSRYLVKRTGEKVFLECVQDMDHENMFWYRQDPGLGLRLIYFSYDVKMKEKGDIPEGYSVSREKKERFSLILESASTNQTSMYLCASASGFYNEQLFGPGTRLTVL.

This clonotype was found many times. J is TRBJ2-7 and V is TRBV9, with D maybe TRBD1 (6 bases). This CDR3 is 14 amino acids long. Germline V gene lookup returns CDR1 SGDLS and CDR2 YYNGEE. With 3 bases removed from V and 4 bases from J, the gap between germline ends came to 14 bases. The DNA of the CDR3 is TGTGCCAGCAGCGAGGGCGGACAGACTTACGAGCAGTACTTC. Translation gives CASSEGGQTYEQYF. The whole variable domain, filled in from reference TRBV9 and TRBJ2-7, reads DSGVTQTPKHLITATGQRVTLRCSPRSGDLSVYWYQQSLDQGLQFLIQYYNGEERAKGNILERFSAQQFPDLHSELNLSSLELGDSALYFCASSEGGQTYEQYFGPGTRLTVT.

This clonotype was picked up many times. The genes are TRBV12-3 or TRBV12-4 and TRBJ2-3; D perhaps matches TRBD1 (5 bases). V was trimmed by 6 bases and J by 2 bases, leaving 15 bases between them. The CDR3 is made up of 15 amino acids. The CDR3 DNA reads as TGTGCCAGCAGCTACCCTGGCAGGGTCACAGATACGCAGTATTTT. Its translation: CASSYPGRVTDTQYF.

This clonotype has at least ten counts. This chain uses TRBV5-5 with TRBJ2-2, with D perhaps TRBD1 (6 bases). V gave up 4 bases and J gave up 6 bases, with 16 bases separating them. In germline, CDR1 is SGHKS, CDR2 YYEKEE (reference sequence). The CDR3 runs to 15 residues. The CDR3 DNA is TGTGCCAGCAGCCCGAAGGACTGGGGGCCCGGGGAGCTGTTTTTT. Protein: CASSPKDWGPGELFF.

This clonotype was seen many times. The chain is built from TRBV27 and TRBJ2-2; D unresolved. The CDR3 has 13 amino acids. Trimming removed 3 bases at V and 6 bases at J, with 8 bases between. CDR1 and CDR2 (germline): MNHEY, SMNVEV (reference sequence). The CDR3 is CASSFPGPGELFF. CDR3 DNA sequence: TGTGCCAGCAGTTTCCCCGGGCCCGGGGAGCTGTTTTTT.

Ten or more counts support this clonotype. The chain carries TRBV25-1 and TRBJ2-7, with 7 bases that match TRBD2. The V gene end was trimmed by 4 bases and the J gene end by 2 bases; junction bases not matched to a gene: 11. The CDR3 runs to 16 residues. CDR1 is MGHDK and CDR2 is SYGVNS in the germline V gene. The CDR3: CASSGFPGLGAYEQYF. The CDR3 DNA is TGTGCCAGCAGTGGCTTTCCCGGACTAGGTGCCTACGAGCAGTACTTC.

This clonotype is labeled medium-sized. V usage is TRBV12-3 or TRBV12-4 and J usage is TRBJ2-7, with D uncertain. With 6 bases removed from V and 0 bases from J, the gap between germline ends came to 3 bases. This CDR3 comprises 11 residues. This CDR3 reads CASRGSYEQYF. The CDR3 DNA reads TGTGCCAGCAGGGGCTCCTACGAGCAGTACTTC.

In its sample, this clonotype was seen many times. The J gene is TRBJ2-1, the V gene TRBV27, with D maybe TRBD1 (8 bases). Trimming cost V 4 bases and J 8 bases, with 30 bases left between them. The germline V gene has CDR1 MNHEY and CDR2 SMNVEV (reference sequence). The CDR3 is 19 residues long. In nucleotides, the CDR3 is TGTGCCAGCAGTTCATGGGCAGGGGGCGTAGCGGAGGGAGGGGATGAGCAGTTCTTC. Translation: CASSSWAGGVAEGGDEQFF.

There are many counts of this clonotype. This chain uses TRBV28 with TRBJ2-2, with D tentatively TRBD2 (5 bases). Germline-derived CDR1 and CDR2 are MDHEN and SYDVKM. With 2 bases removed from V and 7 bases from J, the gap between germline ends came to 11 bases. The CDR3 spans 14 residues. Here the CDR3 DNA reads TGTGCCAGCAGTTTACGAGCGGAAGGCGGGGAGCTGTTTTTT. This codes for CASSLRAEGGELFF.

The sample holds many counts of this clonotype. The CDR3 is CASSYDVMNTEAFF. CDR3 DNA sequence: TGTGCCAGCAGTTACGACGTGATGAACACTGAAGCTTTCTTT. This chain joins TRBV6-2 or TRBV6-3 and TRBJ1-1; D is undetermined. The CDR3 is made up of 14 amino acids. V shed 2 bases and J shed 0 bases, with 7 bases lying between them. Per the germline V gene, CDR1 is MNHEY and CDR2 is SVGEGT.

This clonotype was observed many times. The V gene is TRBV5-1, the J gene TRBJ2-1, with D unresolved. CDR3 length: 13 amino acids. The V end was cut by 2 bases, the J end by 3 bases, with 6 bases between. CDR1 and CDR2 (germline): SGHRS, YFSETQ. The CDR3 protein is CASSFSGYNEQFF. CDR3 in DNA: TGCGCCAGCAGCTTTTCTGGCTACAATGAGCAGTTCTTC.

This clonotype was recorded at least ten times. This rearrangement joins TRBV15 to TRBJ2-3, with a weak D call TRBD2 (6 bases). CDR1 is LNHNV and CDR2 is YYDKDF in the germline V gene (reference sequence). Deletions cut 3 bases from V and 0 bases from J, with 16 bases between. The CDR3 covers 17 residues. The CDR3 loop is CATSRGGPGASTDTQYF. The CDR3 bases are TGTGCCACCAGCAGGGGAGGACCGGGCGCTAGCACAGATACGCAGTATTTT.

Relative to its sample, this clonotype is medium-sized (0.01 to 0.1%). The chain joins TRBV6-5 to TRBJ1-4, with TRBD1 matching over 9 bases. The germline V gene encodes CDR1 MNHEY and CDR2 SVGAGI. This CDR3 contains 13 residues. Trimming removed 0 bases from V and 10 bases from J; junction bases left unmatched: 0. The CDR3 DNA sequence: TGTGCCAGCAGTTACTCGACAGGGGGAAAACTGTTTTTT. This encodes CASSYSTGGKLFF.